The T cell receptor (beta chain) described here comes from a study of CD8 T cells in Susac syndrome. Only a few counts were recorded for this clonotype. The CDR3 has 15 residues. The V and J ends lost 0 bases and 1 base respectively, with 7 bases between them. Germline CDR1 and CDR2: LGHNA and YNFKEQ. Random-hexamer reverse transcription was applied to 0.5 to 1 ug RNA. Amplification of TCR beta CDR3 spanned 54 Vbeta and 13 Jbeta via immunoSEQ multiplex PCR. TCRdb called the immunoSEQ multiplex PCR reads again in MiXCR, with one record for every CDR3 protein. This table has around 140,000 distinct CDR3 sequences, 65% to 90% appearing once. Negative isolation yielded CD4+ and CD8+ T cells, and FACS enriched TEMRA cells.

Sequenced: CD8+ T cells from PBMCs. The TCR sequence derives from a human donor with multiple sclerosis. The chain has TRBV4-2 and TRBJ2-1; D perhaps matches TRBD2 (6 bases). CDR3 in DNA: TGTGCCAGCAGCCAAGATAGCGGTTCCTACAATGAGCAGTTCTTC. Translating gives CASSQDSGSYNEQFF.